The sequence of this T cell receptor (beta chain) was determined in a study of OX40 agonist ivuxolimab in advanced cancers. The wider study: Patients received ivuxolimab, an intravenous treatment, every 2 weeks at 0.01 to 10 mg/kg.

Study-wide findings and caveats: Which antigen the expanded peripheral T cells recognized is unknown. Near-lowest levels of clonal expansion characterized partial responders at 0.1-3.0 mg/kg. At 0.1 to 3.0 mg/kg and by week 6, CD4+ and CD8+ T cells in the blood had expanded clonally.

The method was immunoSEQ multiplex PCR; TCRdb's version includes in-frame clones alone and lacks a portion of them. The table records about 49,000 clones, around 81% of them present only once. For this clone: Its cognate antigen is unknown.

This clonotype was sampled from an adult with an advanced solid tumor such as melanoma, head and neck, liver or kidney cancer. The material sequenced was CD4+ or CD8+ T cells sorted from blood, taken in a trial of the OX40 agonist ivuxolimab.

The CDR3 here is CASSLDFQGNYGYTF. In DNA form, the CDR3 reads TGTGCCAGCAGCTTAGATTTTCAGGGGAACTATGGCTACACCTTC. The J gene is TRBJ1-2, the V gene TRBV11-2; tentatively, D is TRBD1 (6 bases). CDR3 length equals 15 residues. Trimming took 0 bases from V and 2 from J, leaving 10 bases between them. CDR1 is SGHAT and CDR2 is FQNNGV in the germline V gene.